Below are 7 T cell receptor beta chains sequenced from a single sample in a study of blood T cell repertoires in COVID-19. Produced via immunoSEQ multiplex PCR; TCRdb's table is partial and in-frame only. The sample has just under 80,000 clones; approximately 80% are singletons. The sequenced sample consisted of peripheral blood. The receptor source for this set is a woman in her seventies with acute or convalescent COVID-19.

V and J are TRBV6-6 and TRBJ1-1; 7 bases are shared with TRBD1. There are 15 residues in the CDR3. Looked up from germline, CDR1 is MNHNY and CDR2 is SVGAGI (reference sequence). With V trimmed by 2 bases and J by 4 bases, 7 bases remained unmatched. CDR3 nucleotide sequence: TGTGCCAGCAGTTACGGGACAGTTCCGCCCACTGAAGCTTTCTTT. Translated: CASSYGTVPPTEAFF.

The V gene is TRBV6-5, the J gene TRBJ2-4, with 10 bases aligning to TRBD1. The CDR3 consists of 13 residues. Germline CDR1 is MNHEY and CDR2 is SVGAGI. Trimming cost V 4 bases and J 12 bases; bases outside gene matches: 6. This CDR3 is CASSSGTGASQYF. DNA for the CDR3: TGTGCCAGCAGTTCCGGGACAGGGGCCAGTCAGTACTTC.

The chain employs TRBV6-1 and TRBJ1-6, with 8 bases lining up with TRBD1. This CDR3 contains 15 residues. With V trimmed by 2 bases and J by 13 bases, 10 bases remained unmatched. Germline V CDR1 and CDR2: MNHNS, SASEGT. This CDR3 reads CASSERLDRVSPLHF. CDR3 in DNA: TGTGCCAGCAGTGAAAGACTGGACAGGGTTTCGCCCCTCCACTTT.

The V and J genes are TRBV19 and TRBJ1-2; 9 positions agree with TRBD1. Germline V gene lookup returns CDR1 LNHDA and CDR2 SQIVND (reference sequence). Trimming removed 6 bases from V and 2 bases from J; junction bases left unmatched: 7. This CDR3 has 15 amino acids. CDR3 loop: CASSSQGAGNYGYTF. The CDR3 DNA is TGTGCCAGTAGCTCACAGGGGGCGGGGAACTATGGCTACACCTTC. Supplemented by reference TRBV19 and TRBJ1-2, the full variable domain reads DGGITQSPKYLFRKEGQNVTLSCEQNLNHDAMYWYRQDPGQGLRLIYYSQIVNDFQKGDIAEGYSVSREKKESFPLTVTSAQKNPTAFYLCASSSQGAGNYGYTFGSGTRLTVV.

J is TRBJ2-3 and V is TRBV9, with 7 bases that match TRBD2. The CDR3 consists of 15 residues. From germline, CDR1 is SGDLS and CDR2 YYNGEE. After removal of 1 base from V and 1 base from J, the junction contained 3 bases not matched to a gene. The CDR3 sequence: CASSVLAGGTDTQYF. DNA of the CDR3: TGTGCCAGCAGCGTACTCGCGGGGGGCACAGATACGCAGTATTTT.

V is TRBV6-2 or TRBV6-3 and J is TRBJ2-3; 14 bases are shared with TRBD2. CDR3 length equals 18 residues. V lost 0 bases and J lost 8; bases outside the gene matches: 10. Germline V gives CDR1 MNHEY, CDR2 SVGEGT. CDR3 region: CASSYSIPTSGGGTTQYF. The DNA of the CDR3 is TGTGCCAGCAGTTACTCGATACCGACTAGCGGGGGGGGGACTACGCAGTATTTT.

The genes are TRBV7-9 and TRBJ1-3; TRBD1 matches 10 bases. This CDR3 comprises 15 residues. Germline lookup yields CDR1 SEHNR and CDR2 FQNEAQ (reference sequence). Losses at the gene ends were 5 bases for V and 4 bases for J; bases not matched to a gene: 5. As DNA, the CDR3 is TGTGCCAGCAGCCGCGGACAGGGGGAAGGAAACACCATATATTTT. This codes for CASSRGQGEGNTIYF.